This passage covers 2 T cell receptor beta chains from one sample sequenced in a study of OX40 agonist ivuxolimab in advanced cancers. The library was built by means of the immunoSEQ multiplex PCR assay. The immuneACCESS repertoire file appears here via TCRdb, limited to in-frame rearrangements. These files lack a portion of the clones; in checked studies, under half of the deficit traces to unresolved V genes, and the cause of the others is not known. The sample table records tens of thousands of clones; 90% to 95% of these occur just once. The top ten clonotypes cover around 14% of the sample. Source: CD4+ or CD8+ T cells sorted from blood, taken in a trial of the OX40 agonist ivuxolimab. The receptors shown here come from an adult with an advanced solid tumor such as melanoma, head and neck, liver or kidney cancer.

CDR3 in amino acids: CASSSSPLDLGGSYYEQYF. The CDR3 DNA sequence: TGTGCCAGCAGCTCTAGTCCCCTTGACCTCGGGGGTTCCTACTACGAGCAGTACTTC. This chain uses TRBV7-9 with TRBJ2-7; tentatively, D is TRBD2 (6 bases). Trimming stripped 4 bases from V and 3 bases from J, with 28 bases between. Germline loops: CDR1 SEHNR, CDR2 FQNEAQ (reference sequence). The CDR3 sequence is 19 residues long.

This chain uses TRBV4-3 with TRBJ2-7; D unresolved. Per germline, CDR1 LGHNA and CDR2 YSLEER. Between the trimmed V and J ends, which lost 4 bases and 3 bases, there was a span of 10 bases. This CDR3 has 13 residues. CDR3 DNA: TGCGCCAGCAGCCCCACAGAGAACTACGAGCAGTACTTC. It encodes CASSPTENYEQYF.